This is a list of T cell receptor beta chains from one sample in a study of T cells in Graves' hyperthyroidism and ophthalmopathy. From the multiplex PCR reads, TCRdb called clonotypes with MiXCR, one entry per CDR3 protein. The sample lists around 280,000 distinct CDR3 sequences, roughly 13% occurring once. Material for sequencing was blood. All receptors derive from a woman aged 40 to 49 with Graves' hyperthyroidism. The CDR3 runs from the conserved cysteine through the conserved F or W. A D gene is named only where the DNA matches it firmly. Some rows have no size entry. The others give once, few or many, or a class for an expanded clone.

size | J | D | V | CDR3 | DNA
many | TRBJ1-4 | TRBD1 | TRBV28 | CASSTGFNEKLFF | TGTGCCAGCTCGACAGGGTTTAATGAAAAACTGTTTTTT
. | TRBJ2-7 | TRBD1 | TRBV28 | CASSLRTGGPYEQYF | TGTGCCAGCAGTTTAAGGACAGGGGGCCCCTACGAGCAGTACTTC
many | TRBJ1-2 | . | TRBV10-3 | CAISGAGANYGYTF | TGTGCCATCAGTGGGGCAGGAGCTAACTATGGCTACACCTTC
many | TRBJ1-1 | TRBD1 | TRBV3-1 | CASSQEQGATEAFF | TGTGCCAGCAGCCAAGAACAGGGGGCAACTGAAGCTTTCTTT
many | TRBJ2-1 | TRBD2 | TRBV12-3/TRBV12-4 | CASSLAGGPVDEQFF | TGTGCCAGCAGCCTAGCGGGAGGGCCGGTAGATGAGCAGTTCTTC
many | TRBJ2-1 | . | TRBV29-1 | CSVEDNGNEQFF | TGCAGCGTTGAAGACAACGGGAATGAGCAGTTCTTC
many | TRBJ2-3 | . | TRBV5-1 | CASSLDVTDTQYF | TGCGCCAGCAGCTTGGACGTCACAGATACGCAGTATTTT
many | TRBJ1-3 | . | TRBV12-5 | CASGKSGNTIYF | TGTGCTAGTGGAAAGTCTGGAAACACCATATATTTT
. | TRBJ2-7 | . | TRBV9 | CASSPRVGPYEQYF | TGTGCCAGCAGCCCACGGGTAGGGCCCTACGAGCAGTACTTC
. | TRBJ2-1 | TRBD2 | TRBV14 | CASSIRGVASGHNEQFF | TGTGCCAGCAGCATCCGGGGGGTCGCTAGCGGGCACAATGAGCAGTTCTTC
few | TRBJ1-3 | TRBD1 | TRBV27 | CASSSGQGSWAGNTIYF | TGTGCCAGCAGTTCGGGACAGGGGAGCTGGGCAGGAAACACCATATATTTT
. | TRBJ2-7 | . | TRBV24-1 | CATSDHPPRDEQYF | TGTGCCACCAGTGATCACCCCCCTAGAGACGAGCAGTACTTC
many | TRBJ2-1 | . | TRBV2 | CASSALSYNEQFF | TGTGCCAGCAGCGCCCTAAGCTACAATGAGCAGTTCTTC
. | TRBJ2-5 | TRBD2 | TRBV19 | CASSFGTRQTQYF | TGTGCCAGTAGTTTCGGGACTAGGCAGACCCAGTACTTC
many | TRBJ2-1 | . | TRBV7-9 | CASSLLPQGNEQFF | TGTGCCAGCAGCCTCCTCCCCCAAGGGAATGAGCAGTTCTTC
few | TRBJ2-3 | . | TRBV5-1 | CASKNYQDTQYF | TGCGCCAGCAAGAATTACCAAGATACGCAGTATTTT
many | TRBJ2-2 | . | TRBV6-4 | CASGPSASGELFF | TGTGCCAGTGGCCCATCAGCTAGCGGGGAGCTGTTTTTT
. | TRBJ1-1 | TRBD1 | TRBV6-1 | CASRFGQGGEAFF | TGTGCCAGCAGATTTGGACAGGGGGGTGAAGCTTTCTTT
many | TRBJ1-6 | . | TRBV25-1 | CASSDRVNSPLHF | TGTGCCAGCAGTGACAGGGTAAACTCACCCCTCCACTTT
many | TRBJ1-2 | TRBD1 | TRBV25-1 | CASSPQDRMNYGYTF | TGTGCCAGCAGTCCCCAGGACAGGATGAACTATGGCTACACCTTC
many | TRBJ1-1 | . | TRBV2 | CASSGTAATEAFF | TGTGCCAGCAGTGGGACAGCGGCCACTGAAGCTTTCTTT
. | TRBJ2-1 | TRBD1 | TRBV6-5 | CASSYKGTGANEQFF | TGTGCCAGCAGTTACAAGGGTACAGGGGCCAATGAGCAGTTCTTC
many | TRBJ1-6 | . | TRBV30 | CALEEGVDSPLHF | TGTGCCCTGGAGGAGGGGGTTGATTCACCCCTCCACTTT
many | TRBJ1-4 | . | TRBV2 | CASSEQGLKGEKLFF | TGTGCCAGCAGTGAACAAGGTCTCAAGGGAGAAAAACTGTTTTTT
. | TRBJ2-7 | TRBD2 | TRBV14 | CASSRGLAGGAYERYF | TGTGCCAGCAGCCGAGGACTAGCGGGAGGTGCCTACGAGCGGTACTTC
. | TRBJ1-2 | . | TRBV10-2 | CASSDGQNYGYTF | TGCGCCAGCAGTGATGGACAGAACTATGGCTACACCTTC
many | TRBJ2-1 | . | TRBV12-3/TRBV12-4 | CASSLATGLGNEQFF | TGTGCCAGCAGTTTAGCGACGGGTCTGGGCAATGAGCAGTTCTTC
many | TRBJ2-2 | . | TRBV27 | CASQNTGELFF | TGTGCCAGTCAGAACACCGGGGAGCTGTTTTTT
. | TRBJ1-6 | TRBD1 | TRBV30 | CAWEPGQINSPLHF | TGTGCCTGGGAACCGGGACAGATCAATTCACCCCTCCACTTT
many | TRBJ2-3 | TRBD2 | TRBV12-5 | CASGPGLAGDTDTQYF | TGTGCTAGTGGTCCAGGACTAGCGGGAGACACAGATACGCAGTATTTT
many | TRBJ1-1 | TRBD1 | TRBV27 | CASKGQGASYTEAFF | TGTGCCAGCAAAGGACAGGGGGCGTCTTACACTGAAGCTTTCTTT
. | TRBJ2-1 | . | TRBV5-5 | CASSSINERFF | TGTGCCAGCAGCTCAATCAATGAGCGGTTCTTC
. | TRBJ2-4 | TRBD2 | TRBV7-9 | CASSPPSLLAGGHIQYF | TGTGCCAGCAGTCCGCCTTCCCTACTAGCGGGAGGTCACATTCAGTACTTC
many | TRBJ1-2 | . | TRBV6-2/TRBV6-3 | CASRTGSYGYTF | TGTGCCAGCAGAACGGGAAGCTATGGCTACACCTTC
. | TRBJ1-3 | TRBD1 | TRBV7-2 | CASSSGTGGLRAGNTIYF | TGTGCCAGCAGCTCCGGGACAGGGGGCTTAAGGGCTGGAAACACCATATATTTT
many | TRBJ2-4 | . | TRBV29-1 | CSVEVGDIQYF | TGCAGCGTCGAAGTGGGGGACATTCAGTACTTC